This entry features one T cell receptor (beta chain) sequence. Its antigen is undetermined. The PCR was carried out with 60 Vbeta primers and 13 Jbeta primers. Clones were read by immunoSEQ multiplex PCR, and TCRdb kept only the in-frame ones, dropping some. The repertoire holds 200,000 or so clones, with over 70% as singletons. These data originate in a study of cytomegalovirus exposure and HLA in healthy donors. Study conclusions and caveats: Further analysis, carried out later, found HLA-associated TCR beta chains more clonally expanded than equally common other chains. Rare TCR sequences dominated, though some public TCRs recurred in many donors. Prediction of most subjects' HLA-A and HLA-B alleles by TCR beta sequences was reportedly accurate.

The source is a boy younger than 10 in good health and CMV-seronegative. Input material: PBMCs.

The CDR3 nucleotides are TGTGCCAGCAGGGTCAGTAATGAAAAACTGTTTTTT. Translating gives CASRVSNEKLFF. The genes are TRBV6-1 and TRBJ1-4; D unresolved. Trimming stripped 6 bases from V and 4 bases from J, with 6 bases between. Per the germline V gene, CDR1 is MNHNS and CDR2 is SASEGT. The CDR3 spans 12 residues.